This TCR beta chain emerged from a study of a mutant IDH1 vaccine in newly diagnosed glioma. Study context: Radiotherapy, temozolomide, or both had been given previously, and both were given to most.

Time point in this sample: baseline, week 1 (first vaccination visit). Treatment denoted: pre-vaccination baseline after standard-of-care therapy. Here immunoSEQ multiplex PCR was the method, and the copy in TCRdb shows in-frame clones only, minus some. The sample lists 50,000 to 65,000 clones, roughly 80% seen once, with 15% to 25% in the top ten. The CDR3 loop spans 14 amino acids. Germline values: CDR1 LGHNA, CDR2 YSLEER. V dropped 2 bases and J dropped 0 bases, with 7 bases sitting between them. This chain connects TRBV4-3 to TRBJ1-2; D gene uncertain. This receptor was obtained from a man aged 18 to 29 with glioma. Sequencing used PBMCs, obtained from a glioma patient treated with radiotherapy, temozolomide or both. The CDR3 region has the DNA TGCGCCAGCAGCCAACTACAAACTAACTATGGCTACACCTTC. It translates to CASSQLQTNYGYTF.